This record covers a single T cell receptor (beta chain). What it binds is not known. The data derive from a study of blood T cells in healthy people across ages. General study results and limits: Expanded clonotype shifts may have been confounded, as the donors had an unknown CMV status. Both higher diversity and more naive CD4+ cells marked long-lived donors when set against aged donors.

A sample-barcoded 5' primer and a J-beta primer mix were used in a second PCR of roughly 7 to 11 cycles. With 12 random nucleotides, a template-switch adaptor tagged each individual cDNA molecule. TCRdb reprocessed the 5' RACE reads via MiXCR and lists one record per CDR3 protein. The table lists 800,000 to 950,000 distinct CDR3 sequences, roughly 50% of them singletons. This CDR3 is built from 11 residues. The V end lost 4 bases, the J end lost 6 bases, and 9 bases lay between the germline ends. Germline assignment: CDR1 SQVTM and CDR2 ANQGSEA. Total RNA amounts of at least 5 micrograms were extracted per sample.

The sequenced sample was blood. The V and J genes are TRBV29-1 and TRBJ2-5; D could derive from TRBD1 or TRBD2 (5 bases each). The sequence derives from a young man in good health. CDR3 residues: CSVGRDQTQYF. CDR3 nucleotide sequence: TGCAGCGTTGGAAGGGACCAGACCCAGTACTTC.